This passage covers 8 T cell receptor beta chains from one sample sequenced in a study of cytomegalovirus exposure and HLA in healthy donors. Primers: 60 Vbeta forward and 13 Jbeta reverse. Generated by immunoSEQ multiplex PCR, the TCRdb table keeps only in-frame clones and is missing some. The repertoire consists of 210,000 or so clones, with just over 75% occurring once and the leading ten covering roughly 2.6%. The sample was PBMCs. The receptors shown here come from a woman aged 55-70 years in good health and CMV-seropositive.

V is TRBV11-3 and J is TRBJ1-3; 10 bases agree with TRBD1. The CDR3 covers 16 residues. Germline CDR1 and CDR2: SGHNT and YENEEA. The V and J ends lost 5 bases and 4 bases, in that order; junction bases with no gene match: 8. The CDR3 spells CASSPDGTGVGNTIYF. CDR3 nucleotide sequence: TGTGCCAGCAGCCCAGACGGGACAGGGGTCGGAAACACCATATATTTT.

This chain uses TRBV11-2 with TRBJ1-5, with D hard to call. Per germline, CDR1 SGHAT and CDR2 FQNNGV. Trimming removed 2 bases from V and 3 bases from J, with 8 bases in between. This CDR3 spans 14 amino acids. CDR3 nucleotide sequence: TGTGCCAGCAGCTTAAGAGCCTACAATCAGCCCCAGCATTTT. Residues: CASSLRAYNQPQHF. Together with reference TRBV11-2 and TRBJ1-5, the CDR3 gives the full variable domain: EAGVAQSPRYKIIEKRQSVAFWCNPISGHATLYWYQQILGQGPKLLIQFQNNGVVDDSQLPKDRFSAERLKGVDSTLKIQPAKLEDSAVYLCASSLRAYNQPQHFGDGTRLSIL.

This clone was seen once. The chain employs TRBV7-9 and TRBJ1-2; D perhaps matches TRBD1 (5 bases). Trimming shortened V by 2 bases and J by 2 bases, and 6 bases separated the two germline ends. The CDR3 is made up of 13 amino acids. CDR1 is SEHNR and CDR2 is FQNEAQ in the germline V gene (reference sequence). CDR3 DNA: TGTGCCAGCAGCTTAAGACAGAACTATGGCTACACCTTC. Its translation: CASSLRQNYGYTF.

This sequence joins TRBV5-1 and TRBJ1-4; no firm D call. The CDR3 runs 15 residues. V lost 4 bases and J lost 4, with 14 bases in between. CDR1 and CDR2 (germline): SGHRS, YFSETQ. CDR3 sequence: CASSREGRYNEKLFF. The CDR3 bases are TGCGCCAGCAGCCGGGAGGGTCGGTATAATGAAAAACTGTTTTTT. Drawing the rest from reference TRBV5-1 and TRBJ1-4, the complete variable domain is KAGVTQTPRYLIKTRGQQVTLSCSPISGHRSVSWYQQTPGQGLQFLFEYFSETQRNKGNFPGRFSGRQFSNSRSEMNVSTLELGDSALYLCASSREGRYNEKLFFGSGTQLSVL.

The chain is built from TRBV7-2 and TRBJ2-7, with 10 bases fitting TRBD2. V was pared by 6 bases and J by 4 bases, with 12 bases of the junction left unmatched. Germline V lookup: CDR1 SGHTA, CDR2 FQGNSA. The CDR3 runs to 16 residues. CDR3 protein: CASRHDHSGRSYEQYF. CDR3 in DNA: TGTGCCAGCAGACATGATCATAGCGGGAGGTCATACGAGCAGTACTTC.

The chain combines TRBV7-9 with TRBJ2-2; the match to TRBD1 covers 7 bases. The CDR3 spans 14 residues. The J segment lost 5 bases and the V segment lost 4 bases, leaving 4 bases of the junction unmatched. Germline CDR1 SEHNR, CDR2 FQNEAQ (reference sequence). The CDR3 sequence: CASSWGQNTGELFF. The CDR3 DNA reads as TGTGCCAGCAGCTGGGGACAGAATACCGGGGAGCTGTTTTTT.

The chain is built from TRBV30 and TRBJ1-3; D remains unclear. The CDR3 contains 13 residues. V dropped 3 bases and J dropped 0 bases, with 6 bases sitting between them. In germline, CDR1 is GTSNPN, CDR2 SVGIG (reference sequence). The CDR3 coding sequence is TGTGCCTGGAGCAGGAACTCTGGAAACACCATATATTTT. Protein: CAWSRNSGNTIYF.

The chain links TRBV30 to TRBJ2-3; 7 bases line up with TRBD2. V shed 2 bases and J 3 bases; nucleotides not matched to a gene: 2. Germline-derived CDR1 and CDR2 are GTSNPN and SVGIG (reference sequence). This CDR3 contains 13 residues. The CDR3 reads CAWSRGETDTQYF. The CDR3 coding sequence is TGTGCCTGGAGTCGGGGGGAAACAGATACGCAGTATTTT. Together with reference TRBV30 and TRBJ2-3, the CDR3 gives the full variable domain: SQTIHQWPATLVQPVGSPLSLECTVEGTSNPNLYWYRQAAGRGLQLLFYSVGIGQISSEVPQNLSASRPQDRQFILSSKKLLLSDSGFYLCAWSRGETDTQYFGPGTRLTVL.